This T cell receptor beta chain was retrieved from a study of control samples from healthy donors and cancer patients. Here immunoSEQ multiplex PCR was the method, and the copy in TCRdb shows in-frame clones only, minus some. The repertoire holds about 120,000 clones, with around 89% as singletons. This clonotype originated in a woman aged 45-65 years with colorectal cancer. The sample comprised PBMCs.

CDR3 residues: CATSDPQYGFYGYTF. CDR3 DNA sequence: TGTGCCACCAGTGATCCCCAGTATGGATTCTATGGCTACACCTTC. The chain recombines TRBV24-1 with TRBJ1-2; D is unresolved. Germline values: CDR1 KGHDR, CDR2 SFDVKD. The ends were cut back, 3 bases at V and 4 bases at J, with 14 bases in the middle. The CDR3 runs to 15 residues.